This passage covers 8 T cell receptor beta chains from one sample sequenced in a study of blood T cells in healthy people across ages. Alongside a J-beta primer mix, a sample-barcoded 5' primer served in a second PCR lasting roughly 6 to 11 cycles. TCRdb redid the calling of the 5' RACE reads with MiXCR, one entry per CDR3 protein. The sample has roughly 1,800,000 distinct CDR3 sequences, just under 50% seen once; the top ten hold 2% to 2.5%. The specimen sequenced was blood. These receptors were collected from a woman between 40 and 55 years old in good health.

The CDR3 loop reads CSARDSGGAGAYNEQFF. The DNA of the CDR3 is TGCAGTGCTAGAGATTCGGGGGGAGCGGGGGCATACAATGAGCAGTTCTTC. The chain recombines TRBV20-1 with TRBJ2-1; 8 bases fit TRBD2. The V segment lost 0 bases and the J segment 4 bases; nucleotides outside the gene matches: 11. Germline CDR1 is DFQATT and CDR2 is SNEGSKA (reference sequence). The CDR3 has 17 amino acids.

J is TRBJ2-5 and V is TRBV7-2; D is possibly TRBD1 (5 bases). Germline V lookup: CDR1 SGHTA, CDR2 FQGNSA. V lost 7 bases and J lost 5, with 20 bases in between. There are 15 residues in the CDR3. The CDR3 loop is CASTRGKGLGETQYF. The CDR3 region has the DNA TGTGCCAGCACCCGCGGAAAGGGGCTTGGGGAGACCCAGTACTTC.

The rearrangement uses TRBV6-5 and TRBJ2-1; the D gene is possibly TRBD2 (7 bases). This CDR3 has 16 amino acids. V dropped 0 bases and J dropped 4 bases, with 13 bases sitting between them. Germline V lookup: CDR1 MNHEY, CDR2 SVGAGI. The DNA of the CDR3 is TGTGCCAGCAGTTACTCCTACGGGGGGCTGTACAATGAGCAGTTCTTC. Its protein product is CASSYSYGGLYNEQFF.

In its sample, this clonotype was seen once. The chain recombines TRBV6-2 or TRBV6-3 with TRBJ2-7; the D is unclear. Trimming stripped 6 bases from V and 2 bases from J, with 17 bases between. Germline CDR1 is MNHEY and CDR2 is SVGEGT. The CDR3 is 15 amino acids. The CDR3 protein is CASSKSTRAAYEQYF. In nucleotides, the CDR3 is TGTGCCAGCAGCAAGAGTACAAGGGCAGCCTACGAGCAGTACTTC.

V is TRBV20-1 and J is TRBJ2-1; the match to TRBD2 covers 11 bases. Germline V gene data show CDR1 as DFQATT and CDR2 as SNEGSKA (reference sequence). With 4 bases clipped from V and 4 bases from J, the junction kept 9 bases outside the gene matches. CDR3 length: 16 residues. CDR3 sequence: CSATTLAGGRYNEQFF. The CDR3 DNA follows: TGCAGTGCTACCACCCTAGCGGGGGGAAGGTACAATGAGCAGTTCTTC.

Comments on this clonotype: One junction end does not reproduce the germline sequence, and a read error may be involved. The chain carries TRBV5-4 and TRBJ2-6; the D gene is possibly TRBD1 (5 bases). Germline V gives CDR1 SGHNT, CDR2 YYREEE (reference sequence). The CDR3 spans 17 residues. For the CDR3, the DNA is TGTGCCAGCTCTCCGGGCGTCGCTCCCTCTGGGGCCAACGTCCCGAGTTTC. This encodes CASSPGVAPSGANVPSF.

This clonotype has only a few counts. V and J are TRBV27 and TRBJ1-2; TRBD1 matches at 7 bases. Germline values: CDR1 MNHEY, CDR2 SMNVEV (reference sequence). Trimming took 6 bases from V and 4 from J; bases not matched to a gene: 8. This CDR3 is 14 amino acids long. The CDR3 here is CASSAGGTVYGYTF. DNA of the CDR3: TGTGCCAGCAGCGCTGGGGGGACAGTCTATGGCTACACCTTC.

The table lists this clonotype with a few counts. This rearrangement joins TRBV6-2 or TRBV6-3 to TRBJ1-2; D gene ambiguous. The V gene's germline CDR1 is MNHEY and CDR2 SVGEGT. V was cut by 8 bases and J by 1 base, with 8 bases left in between. The CDR3 loop spans 12 amino acids. CDR3: CASWINNYGYTF. As DNA, the CDR3 is TGTGCCAGCTGGATCAATAACTATGGCTACACCTTC.